Described below is a single T cell receptor beta chain sequence and its context. Antigen: not known. Employing constant-segment primers, 5'RACE generated TCR alpha and TCR beta cDNA libraries bearing sample barcodes and UMIs. MiXCR, applied by TCRdb to the 5' RACE reads, yields one record per CDR3 protein. The data show some 210,000 distinct CDR3 sequences, about 10% seen once. The data belong to a study of T-cell memory formation after mild COVID-19. Study details: TCR clusters largely stayed donor specific.

General observations from the study: Clones contracting across day 15 to 85 had a balanced CD4/CD8 profile; later expanding clones leaned CD4+.

Trimming stripped 6 bases from V and 0 bases from J, with 18 bases between. Germline CDR1 and CDR2: MNHEY and SVGEGT. The CDR3 covers 16 residues. The chain recombines TRBV6-2 or TRBV6-3 with TRBJ2-7, with D unresolved. This TCR was recovered from a man aged 18 to 30 who had mild COVID-19 (a few samples of this study predate the infection). Cell type and time point are not known. The sequenced material came from PBMCs or a T cell subset sorted from them (not recorded which). CDR3 in DNA: TGTGCCAGCAGCTCCTCACAAGGTTCGGGCTCCTACGAGCAGTACTTC. Translation gives CASSSSQGSGSYEQYF.